These 5 T cell receptor beta chains were sequenced from one sample in a study of post-analysis software for immune sequencing data (dated by TCRdb to 2015 to 2017). The investigation overall reported the following: Patients showed significantly higher frequencies than controls for a few TRBV segments, among them TRBV5-6, TRBV5-1 and TRBV20-1.

These TCRs' antigens remain unknown. Library generation was performed with PCR. Instrument used: Illumina HiSeq 2500. To reduce PCR and sequencing biases, unique molecular identifiers were incorporated into the TCR beta cDNA libraries. The public reads were reanalyzed by TCRdb: fastp trimming at Q25, MiXCR alignment, in-frame beta chains only. CDR3 protein sequences are deduplicated, and each keeps its most common genes and DNA. Recorded for this sample are about 810,000 distinct CDR3 sequences; 53% of them occurred a single time. The ten largest clonotypes hold roughly 4.4% of the sample. What was sequenced was blood. Receptors originate from a girl between 5 and 17 years old with multiple sclerosis.

For the CDR3, the DNA is TGCAGTGCCTCGGGACTAGCGGGAGGGTCTGAGCAGTTCTTC. Protein product: CSASGLAGGSEQFF. The chain uses TRBV20-1 and TRBJ2-1; 16 bases map to TRBD2. The J segment lost 9 bases and the V segment lost 6 bases, leaving 5 bases of the junction unmatched. CDR1 is DFQATT, CDR2 SNEGSKA, per germline (reference sequence). The CDR3 has 14 residues.

This clonotype was counted between two and nine times. V is TRBV5-5 and J is TRBJ2-1; possible D gene TRBD2, 6 bases. V dropped 4 bases and J dropped 10 bases, with 18 bases sitting between them. The CDR3 is 14 amino acids. The germline V gene has CDR1 SGHKS and CDR2 YYEKEE (reference sequence). The CDR3 spells CASSKGGTVMEQFF. The CDR3 DNA reads TGTGCCAGCAGCAAAGGCGGGACGGTCATGGAGCAGTTCTTC.

The rearrangement joins TRBV5-1 to TRBJ1-2; no definite D call. The CDR3 runs to 15 residues. Trimming pared 4 bases from V and 0 bases from J, leaving 13 bases between. CDR1 is SGHRS, CDR2 YFSETQ, per germline. CDR3 loop: CASSASGLANYGYTF. CDR3 nucleotides: TGCGCCAGCAGCGCCTCGGGGTTAGCTAACTATGGCTACACCTTC.

The gene calls are TRBV2 and TRBJ2-6, with D uncertain. The germline V gene has CDR1 SNHLY and CDR2 FYNNEI. V gave up 4 bases and J gave up 0 bases, with 19 bases separating them. This CDR3 comprises 19 residues. This CDR3 reads CASSVLRAATLSGANVLTF. DNA for the CDR3: TGTGCCAGCAGTGTTCTTCGGGCGGCTACGCTCTCTGGGGCCAACGTCCTGACTTTC.

The J gene is TRBJ2-4, the V gene TRBV27; D is possibly TRBD1 (7 bases). CDR3 length equals 13 residues. V lost 11 bases and J lost 0, with 11 bases in between. Germline V gene lookup returns CDR1 MNHEY and CDR2 SMNVEV (reference sequence). The CDR3: CAAGTVAKNIQYF. CDR3 DNA: TGTGCCGCGGGGACAGTAGCCAAAAACATTCAGTACTTC.